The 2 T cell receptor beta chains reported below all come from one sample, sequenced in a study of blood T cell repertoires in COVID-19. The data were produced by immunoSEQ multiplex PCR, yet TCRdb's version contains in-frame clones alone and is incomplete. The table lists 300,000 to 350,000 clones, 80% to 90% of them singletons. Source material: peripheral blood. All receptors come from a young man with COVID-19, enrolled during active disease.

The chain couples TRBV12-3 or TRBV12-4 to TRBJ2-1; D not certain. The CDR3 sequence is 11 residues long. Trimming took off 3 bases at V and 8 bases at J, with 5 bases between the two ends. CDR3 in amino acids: CASSFRDEQFF. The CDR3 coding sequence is TGTGCCAGCAGTTTTCGAGATGAGCAGTTCTTC.

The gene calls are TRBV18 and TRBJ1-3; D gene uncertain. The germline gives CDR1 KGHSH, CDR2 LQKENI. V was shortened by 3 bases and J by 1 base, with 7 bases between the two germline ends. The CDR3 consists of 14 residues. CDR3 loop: CASSPPGSGNTIYF. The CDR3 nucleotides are TGTGCCAGCTCACCCCCAGGTTCTGGAAACACCATATATTTT.